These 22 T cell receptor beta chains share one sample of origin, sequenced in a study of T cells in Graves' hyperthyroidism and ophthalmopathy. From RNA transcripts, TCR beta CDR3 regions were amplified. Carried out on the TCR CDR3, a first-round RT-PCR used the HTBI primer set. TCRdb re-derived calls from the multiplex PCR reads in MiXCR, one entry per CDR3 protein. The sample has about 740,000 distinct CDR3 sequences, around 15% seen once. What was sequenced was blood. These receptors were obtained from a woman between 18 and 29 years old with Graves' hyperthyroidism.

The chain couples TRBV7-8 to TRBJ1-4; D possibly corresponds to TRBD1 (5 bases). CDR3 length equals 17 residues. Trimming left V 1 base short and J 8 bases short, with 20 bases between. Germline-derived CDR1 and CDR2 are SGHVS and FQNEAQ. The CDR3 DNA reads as TGTGCCAGCAGCTTAGACGGGGCGACAGTGAGTGGAGAAAAACTGTTTTTT. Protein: CASSLDGATVSGEKLFF.

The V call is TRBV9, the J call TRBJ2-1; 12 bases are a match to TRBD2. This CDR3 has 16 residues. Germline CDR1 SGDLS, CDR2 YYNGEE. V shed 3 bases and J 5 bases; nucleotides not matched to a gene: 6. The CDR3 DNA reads TGTGCCAGCAGCGCCAGGTCTAGCGGGAGGGACAATGAGCAGTTCTTC. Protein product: CASSARSSGRDNEQFF.

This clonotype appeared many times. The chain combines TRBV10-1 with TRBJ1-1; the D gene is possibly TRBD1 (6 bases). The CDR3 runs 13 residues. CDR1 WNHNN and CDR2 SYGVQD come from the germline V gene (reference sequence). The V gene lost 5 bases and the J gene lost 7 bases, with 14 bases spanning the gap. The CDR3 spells CASSPGTYDEAFF. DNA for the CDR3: TGCGCCAGCAGTCCCGGGACATACGATGAAGCTTTCTTT.

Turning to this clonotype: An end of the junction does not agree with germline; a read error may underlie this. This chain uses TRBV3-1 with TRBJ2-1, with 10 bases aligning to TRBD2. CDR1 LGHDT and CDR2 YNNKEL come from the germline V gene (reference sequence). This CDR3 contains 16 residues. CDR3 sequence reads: CASGQPSGRAKLEQFF. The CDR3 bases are TGTGCCAGCGGCCAACCAAGCGGGAGGGCCAAGTTAGAGCAGTTCTTC.

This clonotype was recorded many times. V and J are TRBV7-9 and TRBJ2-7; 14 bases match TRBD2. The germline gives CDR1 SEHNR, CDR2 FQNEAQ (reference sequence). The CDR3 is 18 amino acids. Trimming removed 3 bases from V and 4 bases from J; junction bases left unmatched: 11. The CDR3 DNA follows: TGTGCCAGCAGCTTCCCTACCGGGACTAGCGGGAGAGGGTACGAGCAGTACTTC. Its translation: CASSFPTGTSGRGYEQYF. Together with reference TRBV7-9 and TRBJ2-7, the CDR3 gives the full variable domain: DTGVSQNPRHKITKRGQNVTFRCDPISEHNRLYWYRQTLGQGPEFLTYFQNEAQLEKSRLLSDRFSAERPKGSFSTLEIQRTEQGDSAMYLCASSFPTGTSGRGYEQYFGPGTRLTVT.

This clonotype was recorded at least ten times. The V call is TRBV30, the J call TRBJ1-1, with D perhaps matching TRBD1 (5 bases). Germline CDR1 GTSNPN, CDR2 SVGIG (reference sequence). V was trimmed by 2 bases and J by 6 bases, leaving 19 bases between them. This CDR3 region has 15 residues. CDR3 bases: TGTGCCTGGAGTAGGGACGGTCTGACGGGCGCTGAAGCTTTCTTT. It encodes CAWSRDGLTGAEAFF.

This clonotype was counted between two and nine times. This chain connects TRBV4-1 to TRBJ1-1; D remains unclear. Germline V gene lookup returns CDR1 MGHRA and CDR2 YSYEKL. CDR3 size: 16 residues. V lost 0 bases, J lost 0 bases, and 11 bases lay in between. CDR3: CASSQDPAGLNTEAFF. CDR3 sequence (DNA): TGCGCCAGCAGCCAAGATCCCGCCGGCTTGAACACTGAAGCTTTCTTT.

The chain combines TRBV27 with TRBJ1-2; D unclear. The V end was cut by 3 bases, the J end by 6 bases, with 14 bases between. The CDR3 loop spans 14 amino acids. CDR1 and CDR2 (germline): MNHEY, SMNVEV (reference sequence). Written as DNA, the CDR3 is TGTGCCAGCAGTTTTGCAGGTCCCTCGGATGGCTACACCTTC. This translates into CASSFAGPSDGYTF.

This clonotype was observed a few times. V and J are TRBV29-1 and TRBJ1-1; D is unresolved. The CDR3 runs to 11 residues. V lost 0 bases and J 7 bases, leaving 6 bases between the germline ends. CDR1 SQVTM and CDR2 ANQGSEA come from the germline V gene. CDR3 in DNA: TGCAGCGTTGAAGAAGGCATTGAAGCTTTCTTT. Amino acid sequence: CSVEEGIEAFF.

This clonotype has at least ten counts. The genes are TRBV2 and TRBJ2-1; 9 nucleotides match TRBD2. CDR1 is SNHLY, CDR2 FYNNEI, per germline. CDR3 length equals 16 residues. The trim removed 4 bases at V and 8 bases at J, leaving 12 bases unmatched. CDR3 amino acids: CASSAGPAGGWDEQFF. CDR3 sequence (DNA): TGTGCCAGCAGTGCTGGACCAGCGGGAGGTTGGGATGAGCAGTTCTTC. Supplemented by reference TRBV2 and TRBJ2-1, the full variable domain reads EPEVTQTPSHQVTQMGQEVILRCVPISNHLYFYWYRQILGQKVEFLVSFYNNEISEKSEIFDDQFSVERPDGSNFTLKIRSTKLEDSAMYFCASSAGPAGGWDEQFFGPGTRLTVL.

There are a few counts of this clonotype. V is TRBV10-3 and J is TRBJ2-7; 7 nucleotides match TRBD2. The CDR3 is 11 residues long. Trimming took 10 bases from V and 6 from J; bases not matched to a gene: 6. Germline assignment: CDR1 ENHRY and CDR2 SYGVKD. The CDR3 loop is CATTSWFEQYF. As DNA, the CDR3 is TGTGCCACGACTAGCTGGTTCGAGCAGTACTTC.

In nucleotides, the CDR3 is TGCAGTGCTAGGGGGGCGGGAGAGTGGGGCACCGGGGAGCTGTTTTTT. This codes for CSARGAGEWGTGELFF. V usage is TRBV20-1 and J usage is TRBJ2-2; D may be TRBD2 (7 bases). The V gene lost 3 bases and the J gene lost 4 bases, with 18 bases spanning the gap. CDR1 is DFQATT and CDR2 is SNEGSKA in the germline V gene (reference sequence). The CDR3 has 16 amino acids.

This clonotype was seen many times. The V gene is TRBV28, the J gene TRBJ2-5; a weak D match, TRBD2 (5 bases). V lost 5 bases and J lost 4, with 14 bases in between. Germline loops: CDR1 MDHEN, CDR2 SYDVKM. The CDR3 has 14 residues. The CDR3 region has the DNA TGTGCCAGCAGTCCACTGGGAGTTCGAGAGACCCAGTACTTC. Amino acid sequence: CASSPLGVRETQYF.

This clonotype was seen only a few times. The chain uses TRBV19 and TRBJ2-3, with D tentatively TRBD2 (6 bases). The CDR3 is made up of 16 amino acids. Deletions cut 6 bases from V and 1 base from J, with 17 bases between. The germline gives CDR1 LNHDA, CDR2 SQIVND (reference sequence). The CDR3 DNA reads TGTGCCAGTAGCTCCCTTTGGGGACTCCGCACAGATACGCAGTATTTT. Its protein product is CASSSLWGLRTDTQYF.

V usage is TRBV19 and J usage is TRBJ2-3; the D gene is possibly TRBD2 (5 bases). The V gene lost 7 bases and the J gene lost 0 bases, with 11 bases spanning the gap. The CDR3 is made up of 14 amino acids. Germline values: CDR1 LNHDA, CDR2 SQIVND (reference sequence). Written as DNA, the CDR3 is TGTGCCAGTACCCCCCGGGGAAGCACAGATACGCAGTATTTT. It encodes CASTPRGSTDTQYF.

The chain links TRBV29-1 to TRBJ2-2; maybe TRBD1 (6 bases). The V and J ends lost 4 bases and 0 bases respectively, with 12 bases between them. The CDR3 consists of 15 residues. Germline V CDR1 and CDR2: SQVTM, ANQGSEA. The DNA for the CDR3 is TGCAGCGTTGTCGCGACAGGAGCGAACACCGGGGAGCTGTTTTTT. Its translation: CSVVATGANTGELFF.

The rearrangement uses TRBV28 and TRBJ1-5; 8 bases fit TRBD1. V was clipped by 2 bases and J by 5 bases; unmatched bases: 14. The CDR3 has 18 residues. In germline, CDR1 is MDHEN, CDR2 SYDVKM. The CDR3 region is CASSLRGWRTGIDQPQHF. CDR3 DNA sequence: TGTGCCAGCAGTTTAAGGGGCTGGAGGACAGGGATAGATCAGCCCCAGCATTTT.

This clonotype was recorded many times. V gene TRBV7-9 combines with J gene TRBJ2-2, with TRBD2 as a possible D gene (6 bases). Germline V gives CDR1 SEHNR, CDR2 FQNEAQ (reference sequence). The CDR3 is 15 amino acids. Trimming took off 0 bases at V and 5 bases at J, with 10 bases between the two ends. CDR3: CASSLAEGRTGELFF. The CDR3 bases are TGTGCCAGCAGCTTAGCGGAGGGAAGGACCGGGGAGCTGTTTTTT.

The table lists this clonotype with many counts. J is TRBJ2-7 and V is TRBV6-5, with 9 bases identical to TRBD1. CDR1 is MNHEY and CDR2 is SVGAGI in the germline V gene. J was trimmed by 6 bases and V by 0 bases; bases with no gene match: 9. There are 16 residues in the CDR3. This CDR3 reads CASSYSRNRGRSEQYF. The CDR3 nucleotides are TGTGCCAGCAGTTACTCGCGTAACAGGGGGCGTTCCGAGCAGTACTTC.

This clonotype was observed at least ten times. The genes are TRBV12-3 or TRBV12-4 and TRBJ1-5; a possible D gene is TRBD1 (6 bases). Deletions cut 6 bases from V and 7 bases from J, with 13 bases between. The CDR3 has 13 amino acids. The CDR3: CASRTGGTQPQHF. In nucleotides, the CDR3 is TGTGCCAGCAGGACGGGGGGCACGCAGCCCCAGCATTTT.

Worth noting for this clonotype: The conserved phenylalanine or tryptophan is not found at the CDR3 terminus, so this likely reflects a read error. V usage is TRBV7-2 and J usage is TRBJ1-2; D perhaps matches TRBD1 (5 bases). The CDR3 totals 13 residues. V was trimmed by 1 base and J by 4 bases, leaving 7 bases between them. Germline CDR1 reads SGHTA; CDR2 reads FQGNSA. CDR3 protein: CASSLGGSYGYTL. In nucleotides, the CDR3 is TGTGCCAGCAGCTTAGGGGGGTCCTATGGCTACACCCTC.

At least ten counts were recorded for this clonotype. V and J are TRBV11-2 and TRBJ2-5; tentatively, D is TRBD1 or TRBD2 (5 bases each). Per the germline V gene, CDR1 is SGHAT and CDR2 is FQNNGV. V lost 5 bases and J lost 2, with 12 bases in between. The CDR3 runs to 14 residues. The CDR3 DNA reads TGTGCCAGCAGCCCCTGGGACGGTCAAGAGACCCAGTACTTC. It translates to CASSPWDGQETQYF.